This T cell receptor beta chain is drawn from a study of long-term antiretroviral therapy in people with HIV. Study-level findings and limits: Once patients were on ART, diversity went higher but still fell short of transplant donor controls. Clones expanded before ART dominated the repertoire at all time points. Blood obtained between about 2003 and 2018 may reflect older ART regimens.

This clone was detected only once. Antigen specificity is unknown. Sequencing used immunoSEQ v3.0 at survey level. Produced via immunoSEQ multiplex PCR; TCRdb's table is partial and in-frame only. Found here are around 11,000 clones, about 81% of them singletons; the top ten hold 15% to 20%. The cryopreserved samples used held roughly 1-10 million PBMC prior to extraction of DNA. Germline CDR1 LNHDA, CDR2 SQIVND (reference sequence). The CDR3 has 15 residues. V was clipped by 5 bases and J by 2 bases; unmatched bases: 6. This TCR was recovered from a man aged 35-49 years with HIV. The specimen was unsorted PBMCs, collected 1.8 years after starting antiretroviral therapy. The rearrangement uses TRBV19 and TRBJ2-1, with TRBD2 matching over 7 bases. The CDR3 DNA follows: TGTGCCAGTAGTTCAGCGGGGCCAACCTACAATGAGCAGTTCTTC. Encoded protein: CASSSAGPTYNEQFF.